This T cell receptor (beta chain) was observed in a study of T cell responses to AZD1222 COVID-19 vaccine. Some clones are missing from TCRdb's copy, which holds only in-frame ones; the method was immunoSEQ multiplex PCR. The profile shows 150,000 to 200,000 clones, 90% of them singletons. CDR1 is SQVTM and CDR2 is ANQGSEA in the germline V gene. The CDR3 length is 12 residues. V lost 4 bases and J 3 bases, leaving 10 bases between the germline ends. Points from the study as a whole: Spike-spanning, vaccine-associated CD4 TCRs were dominant at 160-218 and 743-854.

Of note for this clone: Its antigen is unidentified.

The receptor was isolated from an adult in good health. This specimen was peripheral blood, taken on day 0 of AZD1222 vaccination. The chain links TRBV29-1 to TRBJ2-7, with D perhaps TRBD1 (6 bases). Here the CDR3 reads CSVVSGVYEQYF. The CDR3 region has the DNA TGCAGCGTTGTCTCAGGGGTCTACGAGCAGTACTTC.